Presented here are 7 T cell receptor beta chains from one specimen sequenced in a study of cytomegalovirus exposure and HLA in healthy donors. A multiplex PCR was run with 60 Vbeta primers and 13 Jbeta primers. Here immunoSEQ multiplex PCR was the method, and the copy in TCRdb shows in-frame clones only, minus some. The sample gives about 160,000 clones, approximately 85% of which show up once; 6.3% is in the top ten. Sequencing was done on a sample of PBMCs. The receptors derive from a man between 50 and 59 years old in good health and CMV-seropositive.

The chain couples TRBV6-1 to TRBJ2-1; D gene ambiguous. Looked up from germline, CDR1 is MNHNS and CDR2 is SASEGT. CDR3 length: 12 residues. The V gene lost 7 bases and the J gene lost 5 bases, with 9 bases spanning the gap. This CDR3 reads CASKAVNNEQFF. The DNA of the CDR3 is TGTGCCAGCAAGGCGGTCAACAATGAGCAGTTCTTC.

This chain links TRBV5-8 with TRBJ1-1; TRBD1 matches 7 bases. CDR1 and CDR2 (germline): SGHTS, YDEGEE. The CDR3 loop spans 14 amino acids. The ends lost 2 bases at V and 0 bases at J; junction bases unmatched: 1. CDR3 sequence (DNA): TGTGCCAGCAGCTTCCAGGGGGTGAACACTGAAGCTTTCTTT. It is translated as CASSFQGVNTEAFF. Supplemented by reference TRBV5-8 and TRBJ1-1, the full variable domain reads EAGVTQSPTHLIKTRGQQATLRCSPISGHTSVYWYQQALGLGLQFLLWYDEGEERNRGNFPPRFSGRQFPNYSSELNVNALELEDSALYLCASSFQGVNTEAFFGQGTRLTVV.

This clone has only one observation. The CDR3 DNA reads as TGTGCCAGCGGGACAGGGATTCCCGAGCAGTACTTC. Translated: CASGTGIPEQYF. V gene TRBV6-6 combines with J gene TRBJ2-7, with 9 nucleotides matching TRBD1. Germline-derived CDR1 and CDR2 are MNHNY and SVGAGI (reference sequence). V was clipped by 8 bases and J by 6 bases; unmatched bases: 5. The CDR3 is made up of 12 amino acids.

Concerning this clone itself: The junction and the germline gene differ at one end; a read error may be behind it. The chain carries TRBV14 and TRBJ2-3; possibly TRBD2 for D (5 bases). This CDR3 has 15 residues. CDR1 and CDR2 from the germline V gene are SGHDN and FVKESK. The CDR3 sequence is CASSPQWASKDTQYF. CDR3 nucleotide sequence: TGTGCCAGCAGCCCCCAATGGGCTAGCAAAGATACGCAGTATTTT.

This clone came up once. A read error may account for a junction end that differs from germline. The chain is built from TRBV5-1 and TRBJ2-7; 9 bases match TRBD2. Germline loops: CDR1 SGHRS, CDR2 YFSETQ. The CDR3 runs 11 residues. CDR3 DNA sequence: TGCGCCAGCAGTCCAGGGCTAGCGGGGTTCTTC. This encodes CASSPGLAGFF.

This chain links TRBV28 with TRBJ1-2; 7 bases align to TRBD1. CDR3 size: 11 residues. The ends lost 6 bases at V and 7 bases at J; junction bases unmatched: 2. The V gene's germline CDR1 is MDHEN and CDR2 SYDVKM. In DNA, the CDR3 is TGTGCCAGCAGGACAGGGCCTGGCTACACCTTC. It specifies CASRTGPGYTF.

The chain combines TRBV19 with TRBJ2-7; 11 bases match TRBD2. J was trimmed by 2 bases and V by 4 bases; bases with no gene match: 7. CDR3 length: 16 amino acids. Germline CDR1 is LNHDA and CDR2 is SQIVND (reference sequence). The CDR3 DNA follows: TGTGCCAGTAGTAAAGGGACTAGCGGAGGCCCCTACGAGCAGTACTTC. It is translated as CASSKGTSGGPYEQYF.